The 6 T cell receptor beta chains listed next were all sequenced from one sample in a study of CD8 T cells in Susac syndrome. Reverse transcription of 0.5 to 1 ug RNA was performed with random hexamers. TCRdb independently ran MiXCR on the immunoSEQ multiplex PCR reads; one entry per CDR3 protein. The repertoire holds under 90,000 distinct CDR3 sequences, with roughly 94% as singletons. Sequenced: CD8+ T cells from PBMCs. Receptors originate from a human donor with Susac syndrome.

The chain employs TRBV5-6 and TRBJ1-2; the D is unclear. From germline, CDR1 is SGHDT and CDR2 YYEEEE. The CDR3 consists of 13 residues. V lost 0 bases and J lost 7, with 10 bases in between. For the CDR3, the DNA is TGTGCCAGCAGCTTGGGTTCGGCTGCTGGCTACACCTTC. Residues: CASSLGSAAGYTF.

The chain couples TRBV4-3 to TRBJ2-7; weak D call: TRBD2 (5 bases). The germline V and J ends were trimmed by 1 base and 7 bases, with 14 bases remaining between them. This CDR3 spans 14 amino acids. CDR1 is LGHNA and CDR2 is YSLEER in the germline V gene. CDR3 protein: CASSQGTWDLEQYF. CDR3 DNA: TGCGCCAGCAGCCAAGGGACTTGGGATTTGGAGCAGTACTTC.

The CDR3 DNA is TGCAGCATTCCCAGCGGGAGTGTCGAGCAGTACTTC. This gives the protein CSIPSGSVEQYF. The chain uses TRBV20-1 and TRBJ2-7, with TRBD2 matching 8 bases. CDR3 length: 12 amino acids. The germline V gene encodes CDR1 DFQATT and CDR2 SNEGSKA (reference sequence).

This clonotype has more than one count but fewer than ten. V and J are TRBV7-2 and TRBJ2-1; TRBD2 is a possible D gene (5 bases). Trimming left V 3 bases short and J 6 bases short, with 9 bases between. The germline V gene has CDR1 SGHTA and CDR2 FQGNSA. The CDR3 is 13 residues long. CDR3 residues: CASSFGSGNEQFF. The CDR3 DNA reads as TGTGCCAGCAGCTTTGGGAGCGGCAATGAGCAGTTCTTC.

The V call is TRBV5-1, the J call TRBJ2-3; the match to TRBD2 covers 7 bases. V lost 0 bases and J lost 3; bases outside the gene matches: 7. The CDR3 covers 16 residues. CDR1 is SGHRS and CDR2 is YFSETQ in the germline V gene. CDR3 in DNA: TGCGCCAGCAGCTTGGCCGGACTAGGTGGGACAGATACGCAGTATTTT. Protein sequence: CASSLAGLGGTDTQYF. The complete variable domain, with remaining parts taken from reference TRBV5-1 and TRBJ2-3, reads KAGVTQTPRYLIKTRGQQVTLSCSPISGHRSVSWYQQTPGQGLQFLFEYFSETQRNKGNFPGRFSGRQFSNSRSEMNVSTLELGDSALYLCASSLAGLGGTDTQYFGPGTRLTVL.

The chain links TRBV12-3 or TRBV12-4 to TRBJ1-1; 7 bases line up with TRBD1. This CDR3 has 14 residues. J lost 0 bases, V lost 7 bases, and 5 bases had no gene match. The CDR3 DNA reads as TGTGCCAGCAAACCGGGACAGATGAACACTGAAGCTTTCTTT. Encoded protein: CASKPGQMNTEAFF.